Presented here are 2 T cell receptor beta chains from one specimen sequenced in a study of T cell responses to AZD1222 COVID-19 vaccine. Here immunoSEQ multiplex PCR was the method, and the copy in TCRdb shows in-frame clones only, minus some. The data show roughly 80,000 clones, around 90% seen once. Sequenced here: peripheral blood, sampled on day 0 of AZD1222 vaccination. These receptors were collected from an adult in good health.

This sequence joins TRBV5-6 and TRBJ1-1, with 8 bases that match TRBD1. Germline values: CDR1 SGHDT, CDR2 YYEEEE. V was pared by 2 bases and J by 6 bases, with 6 bases of the junction left unmatched. CDR3 size: 14 residues. CDR3: CASSFGRGLAEAFF. In DNA, the CDR3 is TGTGCCAGCAGCTTCGGCAGGGGGCTCGCTGAAGCTTTCTTT.

This clone occurred once. V usage is TRBV6-5 and J usage is TRBJ1-5; 8 bases line up with TRBD1. The CDR3 sequence is 14 residues long. Per germline, CDR1 MNHEY and CDR2 SVGAGI. The V gene end was trimmed by 8 bases and the J gene end by 3 bases; junction bases not matched to a gene: 6. Here the CDR3 DNA reads TGTGCCAGCTGGGGGACAGGCTCCAATCAGCCCCAGCATTTT. It specifies CASWGTGSNQPQHF.